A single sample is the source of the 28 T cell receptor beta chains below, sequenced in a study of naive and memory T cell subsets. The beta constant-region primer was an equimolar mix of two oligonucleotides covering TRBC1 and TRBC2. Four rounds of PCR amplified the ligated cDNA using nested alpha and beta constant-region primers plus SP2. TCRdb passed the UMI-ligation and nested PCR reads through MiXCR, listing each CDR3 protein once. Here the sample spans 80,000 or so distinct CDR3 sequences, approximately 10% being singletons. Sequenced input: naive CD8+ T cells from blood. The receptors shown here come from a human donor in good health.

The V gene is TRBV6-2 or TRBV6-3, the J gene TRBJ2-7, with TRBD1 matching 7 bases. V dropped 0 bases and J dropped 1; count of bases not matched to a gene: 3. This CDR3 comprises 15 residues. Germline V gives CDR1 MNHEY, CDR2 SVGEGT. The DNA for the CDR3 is TGTGCCAGCAGTTACTCCGGGACAGCTTCCTACGAGCAGTACTTC. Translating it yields CASSYSGTASYEQYF.

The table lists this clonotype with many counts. This chain's CDR3 is CSVPDRGMGTGELFF. CDR3 nucleotides: TGCAGCGTGCCGGACAGGGGGATGGGGACCGGGGAGCTGTTTTTT. The rearrangement joins TRBV29-1 to TRBJ2-2, with 10 bases lining up with TRBD1. The CDR3 is made up of 15 amino acids. Germline CDR1 is SQVTM and CDR2 is ANQGSEA. V dropped 6 bases and J dropped 5; count of bases not matched to a gene: 9.

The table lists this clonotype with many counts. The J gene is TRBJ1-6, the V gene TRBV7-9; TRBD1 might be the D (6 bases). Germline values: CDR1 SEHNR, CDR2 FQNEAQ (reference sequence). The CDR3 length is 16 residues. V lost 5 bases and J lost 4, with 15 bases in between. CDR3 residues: CASSPTGGAYNSPLHF. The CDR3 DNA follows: TGTGCCAGCAGCCCGACGGGGGGGGCTTATAATTCACCCCTCCACTTT.

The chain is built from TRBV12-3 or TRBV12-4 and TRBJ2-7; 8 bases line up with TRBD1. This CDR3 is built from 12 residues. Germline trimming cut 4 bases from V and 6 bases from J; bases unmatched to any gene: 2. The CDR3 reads CASSSRGREQYF. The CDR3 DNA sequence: TGTGCCAGCAGTTCCAGGGGGCGCGAGCAGTACTTC.

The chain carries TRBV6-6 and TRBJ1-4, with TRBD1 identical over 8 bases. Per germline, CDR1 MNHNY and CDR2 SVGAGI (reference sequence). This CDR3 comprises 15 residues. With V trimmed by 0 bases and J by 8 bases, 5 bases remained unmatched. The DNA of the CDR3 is TGTGCCAGCAGTTACTCGGACAGGGTGGGCGAAAAACTGTTTTTT. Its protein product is CASSYSDRVGEKLFF.

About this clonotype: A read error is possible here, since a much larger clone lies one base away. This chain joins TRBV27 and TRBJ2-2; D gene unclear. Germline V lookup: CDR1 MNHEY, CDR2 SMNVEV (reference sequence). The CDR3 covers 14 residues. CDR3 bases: TGTGCCAGCAGTTTAGGCGGCCCGCCGGCGGAGCTGGTTTTT. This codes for CASSLGGPPAELVF.

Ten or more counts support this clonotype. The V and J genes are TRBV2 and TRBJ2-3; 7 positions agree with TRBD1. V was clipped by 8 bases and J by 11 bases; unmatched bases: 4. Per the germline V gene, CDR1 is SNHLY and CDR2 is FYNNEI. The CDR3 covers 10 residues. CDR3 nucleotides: TGTGCCAGCGATGGGACAGAGCAGTATTTT. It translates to CASDGTEQYF.

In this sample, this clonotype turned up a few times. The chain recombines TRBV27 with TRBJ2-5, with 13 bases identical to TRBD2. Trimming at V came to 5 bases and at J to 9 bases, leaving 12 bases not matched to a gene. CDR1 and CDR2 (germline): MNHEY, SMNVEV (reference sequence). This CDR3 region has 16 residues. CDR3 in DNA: TGTGCCAGCAGTACAGGACTAGCGGGAGATCCTCGGGCCCAGTACTTC. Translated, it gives CASSTGLAGDPRAQYF.

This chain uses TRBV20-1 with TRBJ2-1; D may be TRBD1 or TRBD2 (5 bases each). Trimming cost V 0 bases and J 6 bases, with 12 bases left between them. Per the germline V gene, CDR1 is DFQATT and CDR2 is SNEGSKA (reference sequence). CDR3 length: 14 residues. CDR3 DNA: TGCAGTGCTAGAGATAAAAGTGGGGGCAATGAGCAGTTCTTC. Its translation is CSARDKSGGNEQFF.

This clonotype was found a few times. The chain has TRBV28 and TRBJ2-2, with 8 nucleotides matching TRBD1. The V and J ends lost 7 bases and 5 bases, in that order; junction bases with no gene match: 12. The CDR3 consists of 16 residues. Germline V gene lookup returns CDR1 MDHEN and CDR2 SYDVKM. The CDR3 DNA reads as TGTGCCAGCAACGGTAGACAGGGGCGCGGGACCGGGGAGCTGTTTTTT. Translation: CASNGRQGRGTGELFF.

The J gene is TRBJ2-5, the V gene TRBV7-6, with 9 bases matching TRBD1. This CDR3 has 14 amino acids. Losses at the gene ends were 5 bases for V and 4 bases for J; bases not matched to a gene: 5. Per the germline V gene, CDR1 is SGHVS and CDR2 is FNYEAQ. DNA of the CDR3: TGTGCCAGCAGCGCCGAGACAGGGGGAGAGACCCAGTACTTC. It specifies CASSAETGGETQYF.

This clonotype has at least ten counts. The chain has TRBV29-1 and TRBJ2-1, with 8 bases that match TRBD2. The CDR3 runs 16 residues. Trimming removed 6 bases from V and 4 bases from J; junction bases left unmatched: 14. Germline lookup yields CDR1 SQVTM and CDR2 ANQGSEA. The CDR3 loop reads CSVSGSGSPEYNEQFF. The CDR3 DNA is TGCAGCGTGTCGGGCAGCGGGAGCCCCGAATACAATGAGCAGTTCTTC.

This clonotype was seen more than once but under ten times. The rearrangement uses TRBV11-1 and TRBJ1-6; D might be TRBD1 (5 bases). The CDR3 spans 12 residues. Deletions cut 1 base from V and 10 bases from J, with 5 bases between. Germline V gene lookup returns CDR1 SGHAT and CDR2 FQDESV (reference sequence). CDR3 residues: CASSLGDSPLHF. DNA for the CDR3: TGTGCCAGCAGCTTAGGGGACTCACCCCTCCACTTT.

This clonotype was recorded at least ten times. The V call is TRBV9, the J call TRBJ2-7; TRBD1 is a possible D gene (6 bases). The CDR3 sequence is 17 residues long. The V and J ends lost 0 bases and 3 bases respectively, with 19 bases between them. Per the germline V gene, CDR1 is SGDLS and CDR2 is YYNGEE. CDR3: CASSVGRGGSSYYEQYF. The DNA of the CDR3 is TGTGCCAGCAGCGTAGGCAGGGGCGGCTCGTCCTACTACGAGCAGTACTTC.

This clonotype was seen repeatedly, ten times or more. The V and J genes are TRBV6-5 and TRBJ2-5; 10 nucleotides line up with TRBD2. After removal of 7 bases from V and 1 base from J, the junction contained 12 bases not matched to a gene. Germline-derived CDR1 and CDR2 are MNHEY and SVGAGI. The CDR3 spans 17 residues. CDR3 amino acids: CASTTRELAGFQETQYF. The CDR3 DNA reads TGTGCCAGCACCACACGGGAACTAGCGGGATTCCAAGAGACCCAGTACTTC.

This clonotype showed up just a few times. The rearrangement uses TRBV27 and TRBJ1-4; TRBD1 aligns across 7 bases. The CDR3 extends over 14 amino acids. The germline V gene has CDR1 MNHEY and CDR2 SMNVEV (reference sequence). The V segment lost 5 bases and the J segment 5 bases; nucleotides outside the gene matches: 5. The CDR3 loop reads CASSRDRPNEKLFF. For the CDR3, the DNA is TGTGCCAGCAGTCGGGACAGACCGAATGAAAAACTGTTTTTT.

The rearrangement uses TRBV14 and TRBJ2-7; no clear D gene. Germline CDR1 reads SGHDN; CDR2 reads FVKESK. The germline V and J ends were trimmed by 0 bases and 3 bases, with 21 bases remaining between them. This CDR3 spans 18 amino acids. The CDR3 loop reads CASSQDSGLRHGSYEQYF. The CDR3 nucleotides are TGTGCCAGCAGCCAAGATTCGGGTTTACGACACGGAAGCTACGAGCAGTACTTC. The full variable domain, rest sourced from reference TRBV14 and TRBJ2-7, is EAGVTQFPSHSVIEKGQTVTLRCDPISGHDNLYWYRRVMGKEIKFLLHFVKESKQDESGMPNNRFLAERTGGTYSTLKVQPAELEDSGVYFCASSQDSGLRHGSYEQYFGPGTRLTVT.

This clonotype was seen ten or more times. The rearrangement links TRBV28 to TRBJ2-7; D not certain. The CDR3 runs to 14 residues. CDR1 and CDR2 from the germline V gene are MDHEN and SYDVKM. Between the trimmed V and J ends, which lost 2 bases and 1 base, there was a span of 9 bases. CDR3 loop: CASSLMGRSYEQYF. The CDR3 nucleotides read TGTGCCAGCAGTTTAATGGGCAGATCCTACGAGCAGTACTTC. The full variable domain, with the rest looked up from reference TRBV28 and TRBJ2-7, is DVKVTQSSRYLVKRTGEKVFLECVQDMDHENMFWYRQDPGLGLRLIYFSYDVKMKEKGDIPEGYSVSREKKERFSLILESASTNQTSMYLCASSLMGRSYEQYFGPGTRLTVT.

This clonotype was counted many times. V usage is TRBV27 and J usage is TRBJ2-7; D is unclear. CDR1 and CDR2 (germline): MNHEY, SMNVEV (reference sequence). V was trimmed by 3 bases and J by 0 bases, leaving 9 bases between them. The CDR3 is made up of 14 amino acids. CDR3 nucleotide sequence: TGTGCCAGCAGTTTTTCGGGCCGCTCCTACGAGCAGTACTTC. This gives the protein CASSFSGRSYEQYF.

CDR3 amino acids: CSVEDPLSGRTDTQYF. As DNA, the CDR3 is TGCAGCGTTGAAGATCCCCTTAGCGGGAGGACAGATACGCAGTATTTT. V is TRBV29-1 and J is TRBJ2-3; 10 bases align to TRBD2. The CDR3 spans 16 residues. Trimming removed 0 bases from V and 3 bases from J; junction bases left unmatched: 6. CDR1 and CDR2 (germline): SQVTM, ANQGSEA.

The CDR3 loop is CASSSGLAGAGYEQYF. CDR3 nucleotide sequence: TGTGCCAGCAGTTCGGGACTAGCGGGAGCAGGCTACGAGCAGTACTTC. The gene calls are TRBV27 and TRBJ2-7, with TRBD2 matching 14 bases. V gave up 4 bases and J gave up 3 bases; unmatched junction bases: 5. This CDR3 is 16 amino acids long. Germline V gene lookup returns CDR1 MNHEY and CDR2 SMNVEV (reference sequence).

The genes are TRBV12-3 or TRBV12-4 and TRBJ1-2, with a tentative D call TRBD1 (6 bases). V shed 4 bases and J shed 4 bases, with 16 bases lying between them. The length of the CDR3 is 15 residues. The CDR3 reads CASSSAGSGAYGYTF. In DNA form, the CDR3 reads TGTGCCAGCAGTTCCGCCGGTTCAGGGGCCTATGGCTACACCTTC.

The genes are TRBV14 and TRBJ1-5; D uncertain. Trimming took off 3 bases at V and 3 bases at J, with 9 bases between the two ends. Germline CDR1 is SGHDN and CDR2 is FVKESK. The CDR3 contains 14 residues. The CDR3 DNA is TGTGCCAGCAGCCAGCGGAGTAACAATCAGCCCCAGCATTTT. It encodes CASSQRSNNQPQHF. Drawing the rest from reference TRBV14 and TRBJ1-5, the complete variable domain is EAGVTQFPSHSVIEKGQTVTLRCDPISGHDNLYWYRRVMGKEIKFLLHFVKESKQDESGMPNNRFLAERTGGTYSTLKVQPAELEDSGVYFCASSQRSNNQPQHFGDGTRLSIL.

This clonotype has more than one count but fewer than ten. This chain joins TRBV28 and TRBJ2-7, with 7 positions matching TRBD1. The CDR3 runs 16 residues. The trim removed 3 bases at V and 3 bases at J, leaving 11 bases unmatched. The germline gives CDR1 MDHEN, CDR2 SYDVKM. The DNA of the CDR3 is TGTGCCAGCAGTTTTGATAGTTGGACAGGTGTCTACGAGCAGTACTTC. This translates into CASSFDSWTGVYEQYF. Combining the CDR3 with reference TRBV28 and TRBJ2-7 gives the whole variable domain DVKVTQSSRYLVKRTGEKVFLECVQDMDHENMFWYRQDPGLGLRLIYFSYDVKMKEKGDIPEGYSVSREKKERFSLILESASTNQTSMYLCASSFDSWTGVYEQYFGPGTRLTVT.

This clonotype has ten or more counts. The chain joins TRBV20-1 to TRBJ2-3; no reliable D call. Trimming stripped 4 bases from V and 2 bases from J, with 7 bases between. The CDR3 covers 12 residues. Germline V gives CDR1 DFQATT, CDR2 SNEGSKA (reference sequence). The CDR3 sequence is CSAKGFTDTQYF. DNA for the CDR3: TGCAGTGCTAAGGGTTTCACAGATACGCAGTATTTT.

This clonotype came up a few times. As DNA, the CDR3 is TGTGCCAGCAGCTTAGTGTTTCGAGCGGGAGTGCGCACAGATACGCAGTATTTT. Amino acid sequence: CASSLVFRAGVRTDTQYF. The rearrangement uses TRBV7-2 and TRBJ2-3, with 8 bases lining up with TRBD2. Germline trimming cut 1 base from V and 1 base from J; bases unmatched to any gene: 10. The CDR3 runs 18 residues. CDR1 is SGHTA, CDR2 FQGNSA, per germline.

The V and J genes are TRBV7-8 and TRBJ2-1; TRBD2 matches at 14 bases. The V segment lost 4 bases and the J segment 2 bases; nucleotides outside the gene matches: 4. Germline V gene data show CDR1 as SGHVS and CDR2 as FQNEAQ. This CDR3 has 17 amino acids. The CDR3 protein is CASSYGTSGSPYNEQFF. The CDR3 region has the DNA TGTGCCAGCAGCTACGGGACTAGCGGGAGTCCCTACAATGAGCAGTTCTTC.

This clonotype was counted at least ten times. The CDR3 loop reads CSAGLQGTVITDTQYF. CDR3 sequence (DNA): TGCAGTGCTGGGCTTCAAGGGACAGTGATCACAGATACGCAGTATTTT. This chain joins TRBV20-1 and TRBJ2-3; 7 positions agree with TRBD1. The CDR3 covers 16 residues. J was trimmed by 2 bases and V by 5 bases; bases with no gene match: 13. Per the germline V gene, CDR1 is DFQATT and CDR2 is SNEGSKA (reference sequence).